This T cell receptor (beta chain) was obtained from a study of chemoradiotherapy in HPV16-positive cancers. General study findings and limits: During treatment, candidate HPV-specific clones and E7-related motifs expanded in tumor. For HPV16-positive patients, expanding HPV-responsive T cells associated with longer recurrence-free survival. HPV-specific T cells were functionally defined from only two HPV16-positive patients.

Details on this clone: Antigen specificity is unknown.

Sequencing used immunoSEQ multiplex PCR; TCRdb keeps in-frame clones, though not all of them. The data contain thousands of clones, 75% of them singletons. Germline CDR1 is MNHEY and CDR2 is SMNVEV (reference sequence). This CDR3 spans 15 amino acids. The germline V and J ends were trimmed by 3 bases and 8 bases, with 17 bases remaining between them. The TCR sequence derives from a human donor with HPV-associated anogenital cancer. This sample was taken from a patient who underwent chemoradiotherapy. The V and J genes are TRBV27 and TRBJ2-1, with D tentatively TRBD2 (6 bases). The CDR3 bases are TGTGCCAGCAGTTTTTCAGGCGGGACCAACTATGAGCAGTTCTTC. This codes for CASSFSGGTNYEQFF.